These 17 T cell receptor beta chains share one sample of origin, sequenced in a study of T cell responses to AZD1222 COVID-19 vaccine. The method was immunoSEQ multiplex PCR; TCRdb's version includes in-frame clones alone and lacks a portion of them. The sample holds 120,000 or so clones, around 89% seen once. The starting material was peripheral blood, obtained 28 days after the second AZD1222 dose. The receptor set was obtained from an adult who received the AZD1222 COVID-19 vaccine.

CDR3 loop: CAINQIQGPYEQYF. In DNA form, the CDR3 reads TGTGCCATCAACCAGATCCAGGGTCCCTACGAGCAGTACTTC. J is TRBJ2-7 and V is TRBV10-3; TRBD1 is a possible D gene (5 bases). The CDR3 has 14 residues. Trimming pared 7 bases from V and 2 bases from J, leaving 15 bases between. In germline, CDR1 is ENHRY, CDR2 SYGVKD.

V usage is TRBV5-3 and J usage is TRBJ1-2; TRBD1 is a possible D gene (5 bases). TRBV5-3 is assigned to the ORF class and has an uncertain function. The CDR3 has 15 residues. V was pared by 4 bases and J by 1 base, with 14 bases between. CDR3 coding DNA: TGTGCCAGAAGCCTTCGACAGTGGGTTAACTATGGCTACACCTTC. This encodes CARSLRQWVNYGYTF.

This chain joins TRBV5-8 and TRBJ1-3; D is possibly TRBD1 (6 bases). V shed 4 bases and J shed 4 bases, with 15 bases lying between them. CDR1 and CDR2 from the germline V gene are SGHTS and YDEGEE. CDR3 length equals 15 residues. The CDR3 sequence is CASSLTGSPGNTIYF. CDR3 in DNA: TGTGCCAGCAGCCTTACAGGGTCTCCAGGAAACACCATATATTTT.

V and J are TRBV27 and TRBJ1-2, with D possibly being TRBD1 (6 bases). Germline loops: CDR1 MNHEY, CDR2 SMNVEV (reference sequence). Trimming removed 4 bases at V and 3 bases at J, with 24 bases between. The CDR3 loop spans 18 amino acids. This CDR3 reads CASSYLTVPGQGHYGYTF. The CDR3 DNA sequence: TGTGCCAGCAGTTACCTAACGGTACCGGGACAAGGGCACTATGGCTACACCTTC.

This chain connects TRBV9 to TRBJ2-7; 7 nucleotides match TRBD1. CDR1 and CDR2 from the germline V gene are SGDLS and YYNGEE. The CDR3 has 14 amino acids. V trimming: 4 bases; J trimming: 0 bases; junction bases outside the gene matches: 4. In nucleotides, the CDR3 is TGTGCCAGCAGCCATGGACAGGACTCCTACGAGCAGTACTTC. Its protein product is CASSHGQDSYEQYF. Full variable domain (outside the CDR3, taken from reference TRBV9 and TRBJ2-7): DSGVTQTPKHLITATGQRVTLRCSPRSGDLSVYWYQQSLDQGLQFLIQYYNGEERAKGNILERFSAQQFPDLHSELNLSSLELGDSALYFCASSHGQDSYEQYFGPGTRLTVT.

The chain employs TRBV19 and TRBJ2-1; tentative D call: TRBD1 (5 bases). CDR1 is LNHDA and CDR2 is SQIVND in the germline V gene (reference sequence). V shed 8 bases and J shed 0 bases, with 8 bases lying between them. This CDR3 has 13 residues. The CDR3 region has the DNA TGTGCCAGTTCCGACAGCTCCTACAATGAGCAGTTCTTC. As protein: CASSDSSYNEQFF.

As concerns this clone: One junction end disagrees with the germline gene, perhaps due to a read error. The chain employs TRBV2 and TRBJ1-4; tentatively, D is TRBD1 (5 bases). Germline assignment: CDR1 SNHLY and CDR2 FYNNEI. The CDR3 length is 15 residues. CDR3 bases: TGTGCCAGCCGTGAGGGACGGGACGGCCATGAAAAACTGTTTTTT. It translates to CASREGRDGHEKLFF.

The chain recombines TRBV3-1 (or the pseudogene TRBV3-2) with TRBJ2-3; D perhaps matches TRBD2 (6 bases). The CDR3 covers 20 residues. V was trimmed by 1 base and J by 0 bases, leaving 23 bases between them. Germline CDR1 reads LGHDT; CDR2 reads YNNKEL (reference sequence). The CDR3 region is CASSQGRLRGAGISTDTQYF. CDR3 DNA: TGTGCCAGCAGCCAAGGAAGGCTTCGAGGGGCGGGGATCAGCACAGATACGCAGTATTTT.

For this clone: The same CDR3 is also encoded by other DNA sequences in this sample. V gene TRBV19 combines with J gene TRBJ1-1; 7 nucleotides align to TRBD1. The CDR3 is 14 amino acids. V trimming: 1 base; J trimming: 4 bases; junction bases outside the gene matches: 3. Germline values: CDR1 LNHDA, CDR2 SQIVND (reference sequence). This CDR3 reads CASSIGQGRTEAFF. DNA of the CDR3: TGTGCCAGTAGTATAGGACAGGGACGCACTGAAGCTTTCTTT.

This clone was counted between two and nine times. The CDR3 sequence: CASSLIRGTDTQYF. The CDR3 DNA follows: TGTGCCAGCAGCTTAATTAGAGGGACAGATACGCAGTATTTT. The V call is TRBV11-2, the J call TRBJ2-3, with D tentatively TRBD2 (5 bases). The ends were cut back, 2 bases at V and 3 bases at J, with 9 bases in the middle. The CDR3 loop spans 14 amino acids. The germline V gene encodes CDR1 SGHAT and CDR2 FQNNGV.

The rearrangement uses TRBV7-6 and TRBJ1-4; D may be TRBD1 (5 bases). This CDR3 contains 15 residues. The V gene's germline CDR1 is SGHVS and CDR2 FNYEAQ. V was shortened by 5 bases and J by 10 bases, with 20 bases between the two germline ends. In DNA form, the CDR3 reads TGTGCCAGCAGCCATTACAGGAATTTAATGAGAAAACTGTTTTTT. It is translated as CASSHYRNLMRKLFF.

This clone has more than one count but fewer than ten. The chain employs TRBV20-1 and TRBJ1-3; no clear D gene. The CDR3 totals 10 residues. Trimming stripped 5 bases from V and 7 bases from J, with 6 bases between. Germline CDR1 reads DFQATT; CDR2 reads SNEGSKA (reference sequence). CDR3 in amino acids: CSALANTIYF. The DNA of the CDR3 is TGCAGTGCTCTGGCCAACACCATATATTTT.

The chain combines TRBV19 with TRBJ2-1; 12 bases map to TRBD2. Losses at the gene ends were 6 bases for V and 9 bases for J; bases not matched to a gene: 15. The germline CDR1 and CDR2 sequences are LNHDA and SQIVND (reference sequence). This CDR3 spans 17 amino acids. The CDR3 DNA reads TGTGCCAGTAGCATCCCTTTAAGGGCTAGCGGGAGGGGTGAGCAGTTCTTC. This gives the protein CASSIPLRASGRGEQFF.

A word on this clone: Other DNA sequences from this sample encode an identical CDR3 as well. CDR3: CASSLGGGYEQYF. In nucleotides, the CDR3 is TGTGCCAGCAGCTTAGGAGGGGGATACGAGCAGTACTTC. This chain connects TRBV7-9 to TRBJ2-7; TRBD1 might be the D (6 bases). Germline values: CDR1 SEHNR, CDR2 FQNEAQ (reference sequence). The CDR3 totals 13 residues. Trimming cost V 1 base and J 4 bases, with 8 bases left between them.

The DNA of the CDR3 is TGTGCCAGCAGCGAGGGGACAGGGGCCTACGTGGGGCAGTACTTC. Residues: CASSEGTGAYVGQYF. The chain couples TRBV9 to TRBJ2-7; 10 bases fit TRBD1. CDR1 is SGDLS and CDR2 is YYNGEE in the germline V gene. V lost 3 bases to trimming and J lost 9 bases; unmatched junction nucleotides: 12. The CDR3 has 15 residues.

Here the CDR3 reads CATSVGQGTGNTIYF. The CDR3 bases are TGCGCCACCTCGGTGGGACAGGGGACTGGAAACACCATATATTTT. The chain uses TRBV4-1 and TRBJ1-3; 10 bases are a match to TRBD1. In germline, CDR1 is MGHRA, CDR2 YSYEKL. This CDR3 is built from 15 residues. V gave up 10 bases and J gave up 2 bases; unmatched junction bases: 8.

The genes are TRBV7-3 and TRBJ2-1; D is undetermined. Germline CDR1 SGHTA, CDR2 FQGTGA. Between the trimmed V and J ends, which lost 0 bases and 6 bases, there was a span of 3 bases. The CDR3 has 12 residues. The DNA of the CDR3 is TGTGCCAGCAGCTTAACGGGCAATGAGCAGTTCTTC. Its translation is CASSLTGNEQFF.